The 27 T cell receptor beta chains below all came from one sample that was sequenced in a study of regulatory T cells in long-lasting Graves disease. The sample's time point: newly diagnosed GD, antithyroid drugs for less than 3 months. Extracted RNA from PBMCs served as the source of the TCR library. Combining iRepertoire HTBI primers with Arm-PCR of CDR3 regions, the authors built TCR beta libraries. TCRdb reanalysed the multiplex PCR reads using MiXCR and keeps one entry per CDR3 protein. The sample carries hundreds of thousands of distinct CDR3 sequences, around 16% recorded once. A further study also used this sample, focusing on T cells in Graves' hyperthyroidism and ophthalmopathy.

The sample in question was peripheral blood mononuclear cells (PBMCs), obtained at new diagnosis, from a patient treated with antithyroid drugs. The receptors come from a woman aged 40 to 65 with Graves disease.

This clonotype was picked up many times. The rearrangement links TRBV18 to TRBJ1-5; D gene uncertain. Trimming shortened V by 0 bases and J by 2 bases, and 14 bases separated the two germline ends. Germline CDR1 is KGHSH and CDR2 is LQKENI. The CDR3 length is 17 residues. The DNA for the CDR3 is TGTGCCAGCTCACCACCTGGGAAGGCGGGAGGCAATCAGCCCCAGCATTTT. Translating it yields CASSPPGKAGGNQPQHF. The entire variable domain, with the rest obtained from reference TRBV18 and TRBJ1-5, is as follows: NAGVMQNPRHLVRRRGQEARLRCSPMKGHSHVYWYRQLPEEGLKFMVYLQKENIIDESGMPKERFSAEFPKEGPSILRIQQVVRGDSAAYFCASSPPGKAGGNQPQHFGDGTRLSIL.

This clonotype was observed once. This may stem from a read error, because a much larger clone lies one nucleotide away. The rearrangement links TRBV12-5 to TRBJ1-2, with D perhaps matching TRBD1 (5 bases). Trimming removed 1 base from V and 4 bases from J, with 19 bases in between. This CDR3 comprises 17 residues. The V gene's germline CDR1 is LGHNT and CDR2 FRNRAP. The CDR3 here is CASGLAGTEDVSYGYTF. The CDR3 DNA reads as TGTGCTAGTGGTTTGGCCGGGACGGAGGACGTATCCTATGGCTACACCTTC.

The table lists this clonotype with many counts. This chain connects TRBV14 to TRBJ1-1; TRBD1 agrees at 10 bases. This CDR3 has 19 amino acids. CDR1 is SGHDN, CDR2 FVKESK, per germline. The junction had 15 bases not matched to a gene; V was cut back by 0 bases and J by 5 bases. In DNA, the CDR3 is TGTGCCAGCAGCCAAGAGGGCTCCGGGACAGGGGTGATGGGGACTGAAGCTTTCTTT. Translation: CASSQEGSGTGVMGTEAFF.

The J gene is TRBJ2-4, the V gene TRBV5-1, with D possibly called TRBD1 or TRBD2 (6 bases each). CDR1 and CDR2 from the germline V gene are SGHRS and YFSETQ. The CDR3 consists of 15 residues. Trimming took off 8 bases at V and 6 bases at J, with 21 bases between the two ends. CDR3 amino acids: CASSDGGGGGNIQYF. Here the CDR3 DNA reads TGCGCCAGTAGCGATGGCGGCGGAGGGGGAAACATTCAGTACTTC.

This clonotype has ten or more counts. This chain connects TRBV20-1 to TRBJ1-2, with 7 bases lining up with TRBD1. Germline CDR1 and CDR2: DFQATT and SNEGSKA (reference sequence). The CDR3 covers 13 residues. V shed 6 bases, J shed 2 bases, and the junction held 6 bases outside the gene matches. CDR3 residues: CSATGQANYGYTF. Written as DNA, the CDR3 is TGCAGTGCAACTGGACAGGCGAACTATGGCTACACCTTC.

As concerns this clonotype: The junction does not match germline at one end; this may be a read error. The V call is TRBV15, the J call TRBJ2-3, with 8 bases fitting TRBD2. Germline assignment: CDR1 LNHNV and CDR2 YYDKDF (reference sequence). The CDR3 runs to 15 residues. CDR3 region: CATSRDPTSGDTHYF. DNA for the CDR3: TGTGCCACCAGCAGAGATCCTACTAGCGGAGATACGCATTATTTT.

Ten or more counts support this clonotype. V and J are TRBV12-5 and TRBJ2-3, with D unresolved. Looked up from germline, CDR1 is LGHNT and CDR2 is FRNRAP. The ends were cut back, 7 bases at V and 5 bases at J, with 13 bases in the middle. There are 13 residues in the CDR3. The CDR3 here is CASALGSVDTQYF. CDR3 coding DNA: TGTGCTAGTGCCTTAGGTTCTGTAGATACGCAGTATTTT.

This clonotype was detected many times. This chain uses TRBV10-1 with TRBJ1-1, with 7 nucleotides matching TRBD1. Germline V gene lookup returns CDR1 WNHNN and CDR2 SYGVQD (reference sequence). There are 14 residues in the CDR3. V trimming: 3 bases; J trimming: 1 base; junction bases outside the gene matches: 2. DNA of the CDR3: TGCGCCAGCAGTGAATACAGGGGGAACACTGAAGCTTTCTTT. Translated, it gives CASSEYRGNTEAFF.

This clonotype turned up a few times. The chain joins TRBV11-1 to TRBJ2-2, with 9 positions matching TRBD2. Germline V gives CDR1 SGHAT, CDR2 FQDESV (reference sequence). The CDR3 has 16 residues. With V trimmed by 5 bases and J by 1 base, 5 bases remained unmatched. The CDR3 DNA reads TGTGCCAGCAGCCCAAGACTAGCGGAGAACACCGGGGAGCTGTTTTTT. Its translation is CASSPRLAENTGELFF.

This clonotype was counted many times. The chain combines TRBV5-1 with TRBJ1-1; no clear D. Per germline, CDR1 SGHRS and CDR2 YFSETQ. The CDR3 contains 13 residues. V lost 5 bases, J lost 0 bases, and 8 bases lay in between. The CDR3 DNA is TGCGCCAGCAGGTGGACTATGAACACTGAAGCTTTCTTT. Encoded protein: CASRWTMNTEAFF.

This clonotype has just a few counts. This chain uses TRBV6-1 with TRBJ1-6; a possible D gene is TRBD1 (5 bases). The CDR3 has 13 residues. Germline loops: CDR1 MNHNS, CDR2 SASEGT. The V and J ends lost 7 bases and 11 bases respectively, with 15 bases between them. The CDR3 bases are TGTGCCAGCACGACGGGCGGGACGACACCCCTCCACTTT. This encodes CASTTGGTTPLHF.

This clonotype was seen a few times. This rearrangement joins TRBV20-1 to TRBJ2-7; tentative D call: TRBD1 (6 bases). CDR1 and CDR2 from the germline V gene are DFQATT and SNEGSKA (reference sequence). V dropped 6 bases and J dropped 4 bases, with 19 bases sitting between them. The CDR3 totals 14 residues. Here the CDR3 DNA reads TGCAGTGCCCCAGCCCCAGGGGTGTCATACGAGCAGTACTTC. Residues: CSAPAPGVSYEQYF.

This clonotype was seen many times. The chain employs TRBV29-1 and TRBJ2-3; D gene ambiguous. Trimming left V 3 bases short and J 2 bases short, with 9 bases between. This CDR3 has 13 amino acids. Per the germline V gene, CDR1 is SQVTM and CDR2 is ANQGSEA. CDR3 loop: CSVDSPNTDTQYF. In DNA, the CDR3 is TGCAGCGTTGACAGTCCCAACACAGATACGCAGTATTTT.

With regard to this clonotype: At one of its ends the junction is not consistent with the germline gene, which may arise from a read error. The chain combines TRBV27 with TRBJ1-2; D is possibly TRBD1 (5 bases). The CDR3 is 13 residues long. The V gene's germline CDR1 is MNHEY and CDR2 SMNVEV (reference sequence). The CDR3 DNA follows: TGTGCCAGCAAGAGGGGTGGAAACTATGGCCACACCTTC. Encoded protein: CASKRGGNYGHTF.

This clonotype was counted a few times. The J gene is TRBJ2-7, the V gene TRBV12-3 or TRBV12-4; D is perhaps TRBD2 (6 bases). CDR3 length: 15 amino acids. The V end lost 2 bases, the J end lost 5 bases, and 16 bases lay between the germline ends. The chain's CDR3 is CASSLSPGGWHEQYF. The CDR3 nucleotides are TGTGCCAGCAGTTTATCCCCCGGAGGGTGGCACGAGCAGTACTTC.

In the case of this clonotype: This probably arose from a read error, given a far larger clone one base away. The rearrangement links TRBV12-3 or TRBV12-4 to TRBJ2-1; no reliable D call. The CDR3 is 14 residues long. CDR3 region: CASSFSSSYNVQFF. The CDR3 bases are TGTGCCAGCAGTTTCTCCAGCTCCTACAATGTGCAGTTCTTC.

A few counts support this clonotype. This chain connects TRBV19 to TRBJ2-7; TRBD1 matches at 11 bases. Germline V gene data show CDR1 as LNHDA and CDR2 as SQIVND (reference sequence). The CDR3 has 14 amino acids. V lost 6 bases, J lost 6 bases, and 7 bases stayed unmatched. CDR3 DNA sequence: TGTGCCAGTAGAGGGACAGGGGGTTCCGGCGAGCAGTACTTC. This encodes CASRGTGGSGEQYF.

This clonotype came up many times. The chain carries TRBV3-1 and TRBJ2-7, with 8 bases lining up with TRBD2. The CDR3 consists of 14 residues. Germline CDR1 LGHDT, CDR2 YNNKEL (reference sequence). V shed 4 bases, J shed 6 bases, and the junction held 8 bases outside the gene matches. Here the CDR3 DNA reads TGTGCCAGCAGCCGTCGGGAGGGCACTAGCGAGCAGTACTTC. It encodes CASSRREGTSEQYF.

This clonotype came up many times. The chain has TRBV4-1 and TRBJ1-6, with 9 bases fitting TRBD1. V lost 2 bases to trimming and J lost 10 bases; unmatched junction nucleotides: 12. The CDR3 runs 17 residues. Germline CDR1 is MGHRA and CDR2 is YSYEKL. CDR3 in DNA: TGCGCCAGCAGCCAAAATGGACGGACAGGGGATGGCTCACCCCTCCACTTT. Its translation: CASSQNGRTGDGSPLHF.

This clonotype has just a few counts. The chain uses TRBV5-1 and TRBJ2-3, with D possibly matching TRBD2 (7 bases). This CDR3 contains 15 residues. The germline gives CDR1 SGHRS, CDR2 YFSETQ. V lost 5 bases, J lost 3 bases, and 16 bases lay in between. The CDR3 loop is CASRSRGALTDTQYF. CDR3 nucleotide sequence: TGCGCCAGCAGGTCCCGGGGGGCCCTAACAGATACGCAGTATTTT.

The V gene is TRBV7-2, the J gene TRBJ1-5; 8 positions agree with TRBD1. V lost 5 bases, J lost 6 bases, and 9 bases stayed unmatched. CDR1 is SGHTA and CDR2 is FQGNSA in the germline V gene. The CDR3 runs 15 residues. As DNA, the CDR3 is TGTGCCAGCAGCCTTTCCGGACAGGGTGGTCAGCCCCAGCATTTT. It yields the protein CASSLSGQGGQPQHF.

A remark on this clonotype: One base separates it from a far larger clone, so it is likely a read error. The chain joins TRBV6-1 to TRBJ1-1; D is uncertain. V was shortened by 6 bases and J by 4 bases, with 12 bases between the two germline ends. This CDR3 is built from 13 residues. The germline CDR1 and CDR2 sequences are MNHNS and SASEGT. The CDR3 region has the DNA TGTGCCAGCAGCCAAACACTGAGCACTGAAGCTTTCTTT. It encodes CASSQTLSTEAFF.

The V call is TRBV5-1, the J call TRBJ1-2; 7 bases match TRBD1. CDR3 size: 16 residues. V shed 0 bases, J shed 5 bases, and the junction held 10 bases outside the gene matches. Germline V CDR1 and CDR2: SGHRS, YFSETQ. CDR3 sequence: CASSLAGGGLWYGYTF. The CDR3 DNA reads TGCGCCAGCAGCTTGGCAGGAGGGGGCTTATGGTATGGCTACACCTTC.

The chain's CDR3 is CASSSKQGPYNEQFF. In DNA form, the CDR3 reads TGCGCCAGCAGCTCTAAACAGGGGCCTTACAATGAGCAGTTCTTC. V is TRBV5-1 and J is TRBJ2-1; 7 bases fit TRBD1. This CDR3 comprises 15 residues. Germline CDR1 and CDR2: SGHRS and YFSETQ. Trimming took 3 bases from V and 4 from J; bases not matched to a gene: 7.

This clonotype occurred a few times. This chain connects TRBV18 to TRBJ2-5, with TRBD2 matching 7 bases. V lost 6 bases and J lost 5; bases outside the gene matches: 12. The CDR3 runs 15 residues. The V gene's germline CDR1 is KGHSH and CDR2 LQKENI. The CDR3 DNA follows: TGTGCCAGCTCCCCAACCCCAGGACTAGTGGAGACCCAGTACTTC. Protein sequence: CASSPTPGLVETQYF.

This rearrangement joins TRBV3-1 to TRBJ1-2; 9 bases line up with TRBD1. J was trimmed by 4 bases and V by 0 bases; bases with no gene match: 9. The CDR3 contains 17 residues. Per germline, CDR1 LGHDT and CDR2 YNNKEL (reference sequence). CDR3 sequence: CASSQDVGTGIFYGYTF. CDR3 DNA sequence: TGTGCCAGCAGCCAAGATGTAGGGACAGGGATATTCTATGGCTACACCTTC.

This clonotype was counted ten times or more. The chain joins TRBV2 to TRBJ1-2; D not certain. The CDR3 runs 13 residues. V lost 5 bases, J lost 3 bases, and 10 bases lay in between. Germline V lookup: CDR1 SNHLY, CDR2 FYNNEI. The CDR3 DNA sequence: TGTGCCAGCAGTACTTTTTCGGACTATGGCTACACCTTC. This translates into CASSTFSDYGYTF.